This T cell receptor beta chain was captured by sequencing in a study of T cell repertoires in cytomegalovirus infection. Overall study: Public signatures in TCR beta pointed to CMV infection and matching HLA type.

The CDR3 has 10 amino acids. V lost 6 bases to trimming and J lost 9 bases, with 5 bases between them. CDR1 and CDR2 from the germline V gene are SGHTA and FQGNSA. A few counts support this clonotype. Its specificity is unknown. Via MiXCR, TCRdb re-called the reads, giving one row per CDR3 protein. The data show approximately 73,000 distinct CDR3 sequences, roughly 39% seen once. This chain connects TRBV7-2 to TRBJ2-2; no clear D. This clonotype originated in a human donor in good health (CMV status not recorded). Some clones in this sample may be carry-over from other donors' samples. The specimen was CD8+ T cells from cultured PBMCs, collected from culture after CMV antigen stimulation. CDR3 region: CASRGRELFF. The CDR3 DNA is TGTGCCAGCAGAGGTCGGGAGCTGTTTTTT.